These 32 T cell receptor beta chains were all obtained from the same sample, sequenced in a study of CD8 T cells in ankylosing spondylitis. TCRdb processed the 5' RACE reads anew with MiXCR; each CDR3 protein has one entry. The data show 650,000 to 800,000 distinct CDR3 sequences, 15% to 20% seen once. For these TCRs, the target antigens are not known. Study-level results: Ankylosing spondylitis blood seemed to carry a telltale TCR beta motif made of several highly homologous variants.

What was sequenced was blood, either unsorted or a sorted T cell fraction (not recorded which). Receptors were obtained from a male donor with ankylosing spondylitis.

The J gene is TRBJ2-3, the V gene TRBV4-3; D is possibly TRBD2 (5 bases). The CDR3 is made up of 16 amino acids. The V gene's germline CDR1 is LGHNA and CDR2 YSLEER. The V and J ends lost 3 bases and 3 bases respectively, with 16 bases between them. CDR3 in DNA: TGCGCCAGCAGCCAGAGTAGCGAGCTCGGGACAGATACGCAGTATTTT. Its translation is CASSQSSELGTDTQYF.

This clonotype showed up many times. The chain couples TRBV30 to TRBJ1-1, with TRBD1 as a possible D gene (5 bases). Trimming shortened V by 2 bases and J by 0 bases, and 28 bases separated the two germline ends. The CDR3 is made up of 20 amino acids. Germline loops: CDR1 GTSNPN, CDR2 SVGIG (reference sequence). CDR3 DNA sequence: TGTGCCTGGAGTATGGACAACGTTTATAATAGGTCCCTTATGAACACTGAAGCTTTCTTT. Translating it yields CAWSMDNVYNRSLMNTEAFF.

The J gene is TRBJ2-7, the V gene TRBV29-1; D gene unclear. The CDR3 runs 14 residues. CDR1 is SQVTM, CDR2 ANQGSEA, per germline. Deletions cut 6 bases from V and 2 bases from J, with 17 bases between. The CDR3, as DNA: TGCAGCGTGCTTGGCATAGTAGTACCCTACGAGCAGTACTTC. It specifies CSVLGIVVPYEQYF.

The chain couples TRBV20-1 to TRBJ2-1; TRBD2 matches at 10 bases. Germline assignment: CDR1 DFQATT and CDR2 SNEGSKA (reference sequence). CDR3 length: 14 amino acids. V lost 6 bases to trimming and J lost 6 bases; unmatched junction nucleotides: 8. The CDR3 spells CSAPLAGVPNEQFF. CDR3 DNA sequence: TGCAGTGCACCTCTAGCGGGAGTGCCCAATGAGCAGTTCTTC.

Turning to this clonotype: One junction end disagrees with the germline gene, perhaps due to a read error. This chain uses TRBV30 with TRBJ2-1; the D gene could be TRBD1 or TRBD2 (5 bases each). This CDR3 is built from 12 residues. The germline gives CDR1 GTSNPN, CDR2 SVGIG (reference sequence). CDR3 region: CAWSEYGATTLF. The DNA of the CDR3 is TGTGCCTGGAGTGAATACGGGGCAACTACACTCTTC.

The sample holds a few counts of this clonotype. The chain is built from TRBV6-1 and TRBJ1-6; the D is unclear. This CDR3 has 14 residues. Germline V gene sequence: CDR1 MNHNS, CDR2 SASEGT. V was trimmed by 7 bases and J by 7 bases, leaving 14 bases between them. CDR3 sequence reads: CASTYPDPNSPLHF. The CDR3 DNA follows: TGTGCCAGCACCTATCCCGACCCGAATTCACCCCTCCACTTT.

In this sample, this clonotype turned up a few times. The chain has TRBV10-1 and TRBJ2-5; possibly TRBD2 for D (5 bases). The CDR3 sequence is 14 residues long. From germline, CDR1 is WNHNN and CDR2 SYGVQD (reference sequence). Trimming shortened V by 3 bases and J by 5 bases, and 13 bases separated the two germline ends. The CDR3 region is CASSDGIRSETQYF. DNA of the CDR3: TGCGCCAGCAGTGACGGGATCCGAAGCGAGACCCAGTACTTC.

The V call is TRBV12-3 or TRBV12-4, the J call TRBJ2-2; D is uncertain. The V end was cut by 10 bases, the J end by 0 bases, with 9 bases between. There are 13 residues in the CDR3. CDR3 in amino acids: CATKAPNTGELFF. CDR3 nucleotides: TGTGCCACAAAGGCCCCGAACACCGGGGAGCTGTTTTTT.

The chain is built from TRBV5-1 and TRBJ1-1; no definite D call. The V end was cut by 8 bases, the J end by 6 bases, with 23 bases between. Per germline, CDR1 SGHRS and CDR2 YFSETQ. The CDR3 consists of 15 residues. DNA of the CDR3: TGCGCCAGTTCGCGAAATCAACCCATGGGCGCTGAAGCTTTCTTT. Its protein product is CASSRNQPMGAEAFF.

The chain is built from TRBV11-2 and TRBJ2-3; D might be TRBD1 (6 bases). There are 14 residues in the CDR3. Trimming pared 4 bases from V and 2 bases from J, leaving 10 bases between. The germline CDR1 and CDR2 sequences are SGHAT and FQNNGV. CDR3 coding DNA: TGTGCCAGCAGCTCCGGACAGCTCACAGATACGCAGTATTTT. It codes for CASSSGQLTDTQYF.

This clonotype was observed a handful of times. The chain links TRBV7-2 to TRBJ2-3, with D maybe TRBD2 (6 bases). Germline V lookup: CDR1 SGHTA, CDR2 FQGNSA. The CDR3 contains 16 residues. Trimming stripped 1 base from V and 3 bases from J, with 14 bases between. This CDR3 is CASSLGGPGRTDTQYF. The CDR3 bases are TGTGCCAGCAGCTTAGGCGGTCCGGGGAGGACAGATACGCAGTATTTT.

This clonotype has only a few counts. The rearrangement joins TRBV6-4 to TRBJ1-4; TRBD1 aligns across 8 bases. The CDR3 has 16 residues. J was trimmed by 3 bases and V by 7 bases; bases with no gene match: 10. Germline V gene sequence: CDR1 MRHNA, CDR2 SNTAGT. CDR3 sequence (DNA): TGTGCCAGCATAATCAGGGGGCCAAGGCCTAATGAAAAACTGTTTTTT. As protein: CASIIRGPRPNEKLFF.

The rearrangement joins TRBV9 to TRBJ2-2, with TRBD2 identical over 7 bases. The CDR3 loop spans 15 amino acids. Germline V gene lookup returns CDR1 SGDLS and CDR2 YYNGEE. The J segment lost 4 bases and the V segment lost 6 bases, leaving 9 bases of the junction unmatched. CDR3: CASTNHGGSTGELFF. The CDR3 DNA is TGTGCCAGCACCAATCATGGCGGGAGCACCGGGGAGCTGTTTTTT.

The chain has TRBV5-1 and TRBJ1-2; perhaps TRBD1 as D (6 bases). This CDR3 has 15 amino acids. Trimming left V 0 bases short and J 3 bases short, with 12 bases between. CDR1 SGHRS and CDR2 YFSETQ come from the germline V gene. CDR3 DNA: TGCGCCAGCAGCTTGGTGACAGGCGGGGACTATGGCTACACCTTC. It codes for CASSLVTGGDYGYTF. Together with reference TRBV5-1 and TRBJ1-2, the CDR3 gives the full variable domain: KAGVTQTPRYLIKTRGQQVTLSCSPISGHRSVSWYQQTPGQGLQFLFEYFSETQRNKGNFPGRFSGRQFSNSRSEMNVSTLELGDSALYLCASSLVTGGDYGYTFGSGTRLTVV.

The chain joins TRBV20-1 to TRBJ1-2; D remains unclear. CDR1 is DFQATT, CDR2 SNEGSKA, per germline (reference sequence). The CDR3 totals 12 residues. V was pared by 8 bases and J by 2 bases, with 12 bases between. CDR3 loop: CSPPGENYGYTF. The CDR3 nucleotides read TGCAGTCCCCCGGGCGAGAACTATGGCTACACCTTC.

The gene calls are TRBV4-2 and TRBJ2-3; TRBD1 or TRBD2 may be the D gene (6 bases each). V gave up 4 bases and J gave up 2 bases, with 25 bases separating them. Germline CDR1 reads LGHNA; CDR2 reads YNFKEQ. CDR3 size: 19 residues. In DNA form, the CDR3 reads TGTGCCAGCAGCCCATCTAGAGGGGGGTCGGACTTCCTCACAGATACGCAGTATTTT. As protein: CASSPSRGGSDFLTDTQYF.

There are a few counts of this clonotype. This chain connects TRBV7-9 to TRBJ1-1; D unclear. V shed 2 bases and J shed 3 bases, with 7 bases lying between them. The germline CDR1 and CDR2 sequences are SEHNR and FQNEAQ (reference sequence). The length of the CDR3 is 13 residues. Here the CDR3 reads CASSLLQDTEAFF. The CDR3 region has the DNA TGTGCCAGCAGCTTACTACAAGACACTGAAGCTTTCTTT. The variable domain in full, with the rest retrieved from reference TRBV7-9 and TRBJ1-1, is DTGVSQNPRHKITKRGQNVTFRCDPISEHNRLYWYRQTLGQGPEFLTYFQNEAQLEKSRLLSDRFSAERPKGSFSTLEIQRTEQGDSAMYLCASSLLQDTEAFFGQGTRLTVV.

This clonotype was counted between two and nine times. V gene TRBV11-2 combines with J gene TRBJ2-1; TRBD2 matches at 11 bases. CDR3 length: 19 amino acids. Unmatched junction bases numbered 12, after V lost 2 bases and J lost 3 bases. Germline CDR1 and CDR2: SGHAT and FQNNGV. CDR3 nucleotide sequence: TGTGCCAGCAGCTTATATCTGCCTAGCGGGAGGAACCACTACAATGAGCAGTTCTTC. Translation: CASSLYLPSGRNHYNEQFF.

This clonotype was observed a few times. This sequence joins TRBV12-3 or TRBV12-4 and TRBJ2-1, with 7 positions matching TRBD2. V shed 10 bases and J 4 bases; nucleotides not matched to a gene: 7. The CDR3 has 13 residues. The CDR3 here is CATRVAGYNEQFF. CDR3 bases: TGTGCCACCCGGGTAGCGGGTTACAATGAGCAGTTCTTC.

This rearrangement joins TRBV5-1 to TRBJ1-1, with 8 bases identical to TRBD1. V dropped 4 bases and J dropped 5; count of bases not matched to a gene: 10. In germline, CDR1 is SGHRS, CDR2 YFSETQ. CDR3 length: 15 residues. The CDR3 coding sequence is TGCGCCAGCAGCCGGAAACAGGGGGAAGGGACTGAAGCTTTCTTT. Translating gives CASSRKQGEGTEAFF.

This clonotype was detected a few times. The gene calls are TRBV10-3 and TRBJ1-3; unclear D gene. V lost 3 bases and J 0 bases, leaving 9 bases between the germline ends. Germline V gene lookup returns CDR1 ENHRY and CDR2 SYGVKD. The CDR3 is 15 residues long. This CDR3 is CAISDRSFSGNTIYF. The CDR3 DNA is TGTGCCATCAGTGACAGGTCCTTCTCTGGAAACACCATATATTTT.

This clonotype has ten or more counts. The chain is built from TRBV12-3 or TRBV12-4 and TRBJ1-5; no clear D gene. Trimming left V 6 bases short and J 5 bases short, with 14 bases between. There are 14 residues in the CDR3. The CDR3 DNA sequence: TGTGCCAGCAGCCAGAAAGGTTCGGATCAGCCCCAGCATTTT. As protein: CASSQKGSDQPQHF.

V is TRBV7-9 and J is TRBJ2-7, with TRBD1 as a possible D gene (6 bases). The ends were cut back, 6 bases at V and 0 bases at J, with 15 bases in the middle. This CDR3 has 15 residues. The V gene's germline CDR1 is SEHNR and CDR2 FQNEAQ (reference sequence). In DNA form, the CDR3 reads TGTGCCAGCAGTCCTCGAAGCAGGGGCTCCTACGAGCAGTACTTC. It codes for CASSPRSRGSYEQYF.

This clonotype occurred once. V is TRBV20-1 and J is TRBJ1-2; D is possibly TRBD1 (5 bases). Trimming took 4 bases from V and 5 from J, leaving 26 bases between them. Per the germline V gene, CDR1 is DFQATT and CDR2 is SNEGSKA (reference sequence). This CDR3 contains 17 residues. CDR3: CSATVPRVTHSTYGYTF. DNA for the CDR3: TGCAGTGCTACGGTTCCCAGGGTCACCCATTCCACGTATGGCTACACCTTC.

This chain connects TRBV20-1 to TRBJ1-6, with D unclear. CDR1 DFQATT and CDR2 SNEGSKA come from the germline V gene (reference sequence). The CDR3 runs to 12 residues. V gave up 3 bases and J gave up 6 bases, with 6 bases separating them. CDR3 bases: TGCAGTGCTAGGTCTGGTAATTCACCCCTCCACTTT. Its protein is CSARSGNSPLHF.

This clonotype has more than one count but fewer than ten. The V gene is TRBV28, the J gene TRBJ1-1; 7 bases map to TRBD1. V trimming: 6 bases; J trimming: 1 base; junction bases outside the gene matches: 5. CDR3 length: 14 amino acids. Germline CDR1 and CDR2: MDHEN and SYDVKM. CDR3: CASRTQGKNTEAFF. DNA of the CDR3: TGTGCCAGCAGAACACAGGGGAAGAACACTGAAGCTTTCTTT.

The V gene is TRBV5-6, the J gene TRBJ2-5; 7 bases map to TRBD2. CDR3 length: 15 residues. The J segment lost 3 bases and the V segment lost 1 base, leaving 6 bases of the junction unmatched. Germline CDR1 reads SGHDT; CDR2 reads YYEEEE. In DNA form, the CDR3 reads TGTGCCAGCAGCTTGTGGGCTAGCGGAAAAGAGACCCAGTACTTC. It is translated as CASSLWASGKETQYF.

The rearrangement links TRBV6-1 to TRBJ2-7, with D unclear. CDR1 and CDR2 (germline): MNHNS, SASEGT. The germline V and J ends were trimmed by 4 bases and 2 bases, with 9 bases remaining between them. This CDR3 spans 13 amino acids. The CDR3 sequence: CASSAYATYEQYF. CDR3 in DNA: TGTGCCAGCAGTGCCTACGCTACCTACGAGCAGTACTTC.

This rearrangement joins TRBV7-9 to TRBJ1-6, with no clear D. Trimming pared 3 bases from V and 13 bases from J, leaving 10 bases between. The CDR3 has 12 residues. Germline-derived CDR1 and CDR2 are SEHNR and FQNEAQ (reference sequence). This chain's CDR3 is CASSFETYPLHF. Here the CDR3 DNA reads TGTGCCAGCAGCTTCGAAACGTATCCCCTCCACTTT.

The gene calls are TRBV9 and TRBJ1-2; D is possibly TRBD1 (6 bases). V lost 3 bases, J lost 3 bases, and 12 bases lay in between. The germline V gene encodes CDR1 SGDLS and CDR2 YYNGEE. The length of the CDR3 is 14 residues. This CDR3 is CASSATGTDYGYTF. As DNA, the CDR3 is TGTGCCAGCAGCGCGACAGGCACCGACTATGGCTACACCTTC.

This clonotype showed up just a few times. The rearrangement joins TRBV12-3 or TRBV12-4 to TRBJ2-7; TRBD1 matches at 7 bases. Unmatched junction bases numbered 10, after V lost 5 bases and J lost 3 bases. CDR3 length: 15 amino acids. The CDR3 region is CASSPDRVGVYEQYF. The DNA of the CDR3 is TGTGCCAGCAGTCCCGACAGGGTCGGGGTCTACGAGCAGTACTTC.

This clonotype has a handful of counts. The chain uses TRBV12-3 or TRBV12-4 and TRBJ1-5, with D perhaps TRBD1 (6 bases). The length of the CDR3 is 17 residues. V lost 5 bases, J lost 4 bases, and 21 bases lay in between. The CDR3 DNA follows: TGTGCCAGCAGTCCTCAGGGGTCCACCTTGGTAAATCAGCCCCAGCATTTT. The encoded protein is CASSPQGSTLVNQPQHF.